Listed here are 20 T cell receptor beta chains from one sample, sequenced in a study of T cells in Graves' hyperthyroidism and ophthalmopathy. TCR beta CDR3 region amplification was performed from RNA transcripts. HTBI primers drove first-round RT-PCR of the TCR CDR3. MiXCR was run by TCRdb on the multiplex PCR reads, yielding one entry per CDR3 protein. The data show around 570,000 distinct CDR3 sequences, about 20% seen once. Sequenced: blood. Source of these receptors: a man in his forties with Graves' ophthalmopathy.

This chain joins TRBV25-1 and TRBJ2-2; D possibly corresponds to TRBD1 (5 bases). Per the germline V gene, CDR1 is MGHDK and CDR2 is SYGVNS. This CDR3 comprises 16 residues. Trimming shortened V by 5 bases and J by 7 bases, and 20 bases separated the two germline ends. CDR3 nucleotide sequence: TGTGCCAGCAGTCCACTTAGGGGCAGCGTAGTCGGGGAGCTGTTTTTT. This codes for CASSPLRGSVVGELFF.

The chain joins TRBV20-1 to TRBJ2-7, with 12 bases matching TRBD1. The germline CDR1 and CDR2 sequences are DFQATT and SNEGSKA (reference sequence). Losses at the gene ends were 5 bases for V and 12 bases for J; bases not matched to a gene: 2. CDR3 size: 10 residues. In nucleotides, the CDR3 is TGCAGTGCTGGGGACAGGGGGCTGTACTTC. This translates into CSAGDRGLYF.

This clonotype was detected only a few times. The genes are TRBV20-1 and TRBJ1-3; 11 nucleotides align to TRBD1. The CDR3 covers 15 residues. After removal of 5 bases from V and 3 bases from J, the junction contained 6 bases not matched to a gene. The germline V gene has CDR1 DFQATT and CDR2 SNEGSKA (reference sequence). In nucleotides, the CDR3 is TGCAGTGCTCCCCGGACAGGGGGCAGTGGAAACACCATATATTTT. This codes for CSAPRTGGSGNTIYF.

J is TRBJ2-6 and V is TRBV4-1; D possibly uses TRBD1 or TRBD2 (5 bases each). This CDR3 is built from 16 residues. The germline V gene has CDR1 MGHRA and CDR2 YSYEKL. Trimming took off 3 bases at V and 4 bases at J, with 13 bases between the two ends. CDR3 nucleotide sequence: TGCGCCAGCAGCCACCCTGGGGGTACCGGGGCCAACGTCCTGACTTTC. Translation gives CASSHPGGTGANVLTF.

This clonotype came up a few times. One end of the junction fails to match germline, which may point to a read error. The CDR3 loop reads CASSRLNTEAFF. CDR3 sequence (DNA): TGTGCCAGCAGTAGACTGAACACTGAAGCTTTCTTT. This chain links TRBV19 with TRBJ1-1, with D unresolved. From germline, CDR1 is LNHDA and CDR2 SQIVND (reference sequence). The CDR3 spans 12 residues.

This clonotype has a handful of counts. The V gene is TRBV5-1, the J gene TRBJ2-7; TRBD2 agrees at 12 bases. With 3 bases clipped from V and 3 bases from J, the junction kept 25 bases outside the gene matches. Germline CDR1 SGHRS, CDR2 YFSETQ. CDR3 length equals 22 residues. CDR3: CASSWRSVKGTSGGTHHYEQYF. The CDR3 DNA reads TGCGCCAGCAGCTGGCGGTCCGTGAAAGGCACTAGCGGGGGGACCCACCACTACGAGCAGTACTTC.

This clonotype was seen only a few times. The rearrangement links TRBV7-2 to TRBJ1-2; 8 bases agree with TRBD1. Germline values: CDR1 SGHTA, CDR2 FQGNSA. V was clipped by 3 bases and J by 6 bases; unmatched bases: 15. The CDR3 length is 17 residues. The CDR3 protein is CASSFSATGASRDGYTF. In DNA, the CDR3 is TGTGCCAGCAGCTTCTCGGCGACAGGGGCCTCTCGGGATGGCTACACCTTC.

This clonotype was detected ten times or more. The rearrangement uses TRBV5-1 and TRBJ2-1; 10 bases fit TRBD2. The V gene's germline CDR1 is SGHRS and CDR2 YFSETQ. The J segment lost 4 bases and the V segment lost 4 bases, leaving 5 bases of the junction unmatched. This CDR3 region has 15 residues. CDR3 DNA sequence: TGCGCCAGCAGCACAGGACTAGCGGCATACAATGAGCAGTTCTTC. It is translated as CASSTGLAAYNEQFF.

The genes are TRBV29-1 and TRBJ2-5, with 8 bases fitting TRBD1. The J segment lost 7 bases and the V segment lost 5 bases, leaving 3 bases of the junction unmatched. Germline CDR1 reads SQVTM; CDR2 reads ANQGSEA. The CDR3 contains 11 residues. The CDR3 region has the DNA TGCAGCGTTCAGGGGGCTGGGACCCAGTACTTC. Amino acid sequence: CSVQGAGTQYF.

Points on this clonotype: A much larger clone lies one base from this, so it may be a read error. The gene calls are TRBV30 and TRBJ2-7, with a possible D match to TRBD2 (5 bases). Germline V gene lookup returns CDR1 GTSNPN and CDR2 SVGIG (reference sequence). CDR3 length: 12 residues. Trimming left V 0 bases short and J 4 bases short, with 7 bases between. CDR3 nucleotide sequence: TGTGCCTGGAGTGTAGGACTTTACGAGCAGTACTTC. Residues: CAWSVGLYEQYF.

There are many counts of this clonotype. This chain links TRBV12-3 or TRBV12-4 with TRBJ2-1; 7 bases match TRBD2. The CDR3 extends over 14 amino acids. Losses at the gene ends were 7 bases for V and 5 bases for J; bases not matched to a gene: 8. Written as DNA, the CDR3 is TGTGCCAGCATCCCCGAGGCGGGGGACAATGAGCAGTTCTTC. Amino acids: CASIPEAGDNEQFF.

A few counts support this clonotype. The CDR3 sequence is CASSQARVTDTQYF. CDR3 nucleotides: TGTGCCAGCAGCCAGGCTAGGGTCACAGATACGCAGTATTTT. The genes are TRBV7-9 and TRBJ2-3; D is uncertain. Germline CDR1 SEHNR, CDR2 FQNEAQ (reference sequence). V was clipped by 5 bases and J by 2 bases, with 11 bases between them. There are 14 residues in the CDR3.

On this clonotype: This sequence may be a read error, since a much larger clone differs from it by one base. The conserved phenylalanine or tryptophan is not found at the CDR3 terminus, so this likely reflects a read error. V usage is TRBV6-1 and J usage is TRBJ2-5; 8 positions match TRBD2. Looked up from germline, CDR1 is MNHNS and CDR2 is SASEGT. This CDR3 has 13 amino acids. The CDR3 bases are TGTGCCAGCAGAGAAGCGGGAGAAGAGACCCAGTACCTC. This codes for CASREAGEETQYL.

The chain uses TRBV20-1 and TRBJ2-1, with 8 bases aligning to TRBD2. Germline V CDR1 and CDR2: DFQATT, SNEGSKA (reference sequence). The V and J ends lost 4 bases and 0 bases, in that order; junction bases with no gene match: 5. This CDR3 contains 15 residues. The CDR3 region has the DNA TGCAGTGCTACCCCCGGGACTAGCTCCTACAATGAGCAGTTCTTC. As protein: CSATPGTSSYNEQFF.

This clonotype came up many times. V gene TRBV30 combines with J gene TRBJ1-6, with 8 positions matching TRBD1. Germline V lookup: CDR1 GTSNPN, CDR2 SVGIG (reference sequence). The CDR3 runs to 17 residues. V trimming: 6 bases; J trimming: 0 bases; junction bases outside the gene matches: 10. CDR3 in amino acids: CACGQGSLSSYNSPLHF. CDR3 nucleotide sequence: TGTGCCTGTGGACAGGGATCCCTAAGCTCCTATAATTCACCCCTCCACTTT.

This clonotype has more than one count but fewer than ten. The chain couples TRBV20-1 to TRBJ2-4; TRBD1 matches 8 bases. In germline, CDR1 is DFQATT, CDR2 SNEGSKA (reference sequence). The CDR3 consists of 16 residues. V lost 6 bases and J lost 4; bases outside the gene matches: 14. CDR3 sequence: CSAQRQIGQGKNIQYF. DNA of the CDR3: TGCAGTGCCCAACGACAAATTGGACAGGGTAAAAACATTCAGTACTTC.

This clonotype has more than one count but fewer than ten. The chain recombines TRBV15 with TRBJ2-3; D is undetermined. V was pared by 0 bases and J by 3 bases, with 10 bases between. This CDR3 region has 15 residues. Germline lookup yields CDR1 LNHNV and CDR2 YYDKDF (reference sequence). This chain's CDR3 is CATSRDARSTDTQYF. CDR3 DNA: TGTGCCACCAGCAGAGACGCCCGTTCGACAGATACGCAGTATTTT.

This clonotype was observed a handful of times. The chain couples TRBV7-6 to TRBJ2-3, with a weak D call TRBD1 (6 bases). Trimming stripped 5 bases from V and 4 bases from J, with 13 bases between. This CDR3 region has 14 residues. Germline V gives CDR1 SGHVS, CDR2 FNYEAQ. CDR3 sequence reads: CASSLKSGADTQYF. CDR3 DNA sequence: TGTGCCAGCAGCCTTAAATCAGGGGCAGATACGCAGTATTTT.

This clonotype was counted many times. V usage is TRBV7-2 and J usage is TRBJ1-1; TRBD1 aligns across 7 bases. The CDR3 contains 14 residues. After removal of 5 bases from V and 4 bases from J, the junction contained 7 bases not matched to a gene. Germline CDR1 and CDR2: SGHTA and FQGNSA. CDR3 protein: CASSVKGGGTEAFF. In DNA, the CDR3 is TGTGCCAGCAGCGTTAAAGGGGGCGGCACTGAAGCTTTCTTT. The variable domain in full, with the rest retrieved from reference TRBV7-2 and TRBJ1-1, is GAGVSQSPSNKVTEKGKDVELRCDPISGHTALYWYRQSLGQGLEFLIYFQGNSAPDKSGLPSDRFSAERTGGSVSTLTIQRTQQEDSAVYLCASSVKGGGTEAFFGQGTRLTVV.

This clonotype was recorded at least ten times. V usage is TRBV6-1 and J usage is TRBJ2-5; the match to TRBD2 covers 10 bases. Trimming at V came to 5 bases and at J to 2 bases, leaving 8 bases not matched to a gene. The CDR3 covers 16 residues. Germline lookup yields CDR1 MNHNS and CDR2 SASEGT. In DNA form, the CDR3 reads TGTGCCAGCAGTTACGGGGCTAGCGGGGGACAAGAGACCCAGTACTTC. Encoded protein: CASSYGASGGQETQYF.